The rows below give T cell receptor beta chains drawn from one sample of a study of T cells in Graves' hyperthyroidism and ophthalmopathy. TCRdb ran MiXCR on the multiplex PCR reads and lists one entry per CDR3 protein. The profile shows a few hundred thousand distinct CDR3 sequences, around 25% of them singletons. Sequencing was carried out using blood. These receptors were collected from a middle-aged man with Graves' hyperthyroidism. Each CDR3 is given with its conserved first and last residue. Each record gives: J gene, V gene, D gene, clone size, CDR3 DNA, CDR3 protein. The D gene is left open where the match is weak. The size field is filled for only some rows; it gives once, few, many or a size class.

>TRBJ1-1|TRBV28|TRBD1|many
TGTGCCAGCAGTTTAGACAGGGGGGCCACTGAAGCTTTCTTT
CASSLDRGATEAFF
>TRBJ2-7|TRBV12-3/TRBV12-4|TRBD2|-
TGTGCCAGCAGTAGGGGGACTAGCGGGAGAGGGACCTACGAGCAGTACTTC
CASSRGTSGRGTYEQYF
>TRBJ2-1|TRBV7-3|TRBD2|many
TGTGCCAGCAGCTTAACTAGCGGGAGTCGAAATGAGCAGTTCTTC
CASSLTSGSRNEQFF
>TRBJ2-7|TRBV2|-|many
TGTGCCAGCCAGGGTACCGAGCAGTACTTC
CASQGTEQYF
>TRBJ2-7|TRBV5-1|TRBD1|-
TGCGCCAGCAGCCCCCACGGACAGGGCCGTACCTACGAGCAGTACTTC
CASSPHGQGRTYEQYF
>TRBJ1-6|TRBV11-2|TRBD1|-
TGTGCCAGCAGCCGACCCGCGGGACAGTTTAATTCACCCCTCCACTTT
CASSRPAGQFNSPLHF
>TRBJ2-7|TRBV11-1|-|many
TGTGCCAGCAGCTTAGCGCGGACCTACGAGCAGTACTTC
CASSLARTYEQYF
>TRBJ2-1|TRBV20-1|TRBD2|few
TGCAGTGCTAGTTCCGGGACTAGCGGTTTATTTGAGCAGTTCTTC
CSASSGTSGLFEQFF
>TRBJ2-1|TRBV6-1|TRBD2|-
TGTGCCAGCAGTCTACAAGTCGGGACTACAATGATAGAGCAGTTCTTC
CASSLQVGTTMIEQFF
>TRBJ2-7|TRBV7-6|TRBD2|-
TGTGCCAGCAGCTTAGAAGGGACTAGCGGGAAGTACGAGCAGTACTTC
CASSLEGTSGKYEQYF
>TRBJ2-7|TRBV6-1|-|many
TGTGCCAGCAGTGACCCTACCCACGACGGGTTCGAGCAGTACTTC
CASSDPTHDGFEQYF
>TRBJ2-7|TRBV3-1|-|many
TGTGCCAGCAGCCCCGGAGGGGGCGACGAGCAGTACTTC
CASSPGGGDEQYF
>TRBJ2-4|TRBV3-1|TRBD1|once
TGTGCCAGCAGCCAGGTAAAGACAGGGGGAAGCATTCAGTACTTC
CASSQVKTGGSIQYF
>TRBJ2-5|TRBV11-2|TRBD2|-
TGTGCCAGCAGGAGAGTACTAGCGGGAGCCCAAGAGACCCAGTACTTC
CASRRVLAGAQETQYF
>TRBJ1-1|TRBV29-1|-|few
TGCAGCGGAGCAGAGGGGATCCGGAACACTGAAGCTTTCTTT
CSGAEGIRNTEAFF
>TRBJ2-5|TRBV29-1|-|few
TGCAGCGTTGAGCCGCACAGCCAAGAGACCCAGTACTTC
CSVEPHSQETQYF
>TRBJ2-1|TRBV20-1|TRBD1|many
TGCAGTGCGGGCCGGGACAGGGGGTATGAGCAGTTCTTC
CSAGRDRGYEQFF
>TRBJ1-5|TRBV28|-|few
TGTGCCAGCAGTCTTACCCACAGGGTTTTGCAGCCCCAGCATTTT
CASSLTHRVLQPQHF
>TRBJ2-3|TRBV29-1|TRBD1|few
TGCAGCGTTTACATGGTGACAGGGCCGCGGGATACGCAGTATTTT
CSVYMVTGPRDTQYF
>TRBJ2-4|TRBV20-1|-|few
TGCAGTGCTAGGGTAGCTGGGGGAGGCATTCAGTACTTC
CSARVAGGGIQYF
>TRBJ2-2|TRBV2|-|-
TGTGCCAGCAAGGAACAGACTACTAACACCGGGGAGCTGTTTTTT
CASKEQTTNTGELFF
>TRBJ2-1|TRBV13|-|few
TGTGCCAGCAAGTTCGCAGGGGCAAGTGAGCAGTTCTTC
CASKFAGASEQFF
>TRBJ2-1|TRBV9|TRBD2|-
TGTGCCAGCAGCGTAGAAGCGGGGTTGTACAATGAGCAGTTCTTC
CASSVEAGLYNEQFF
>TRBJ1-4|TRBV6-1|TRBD1|-
TGTGCCAGCACCGTTCGGAGGGACAGTGCTGAAAAACTGTTTTTT
CASTVRRDSAEKLFF
>TRBJ2-1|TRBV28|-|few
TGTGCCAGCAGCCCTCGGAGGGAAGGGCACAATGAGCAGTTCTTC
CASSPRREGHNEQFF
>TRBJ2-2|TRBV10-1|TRBD2|-
TGCGCCAGCAGTGACCCCACGACTAGCGGGAGACTCGGCACCGGGGAGCTGTTTTTT
CASSDPTTSGRLGTGELFF
>TRBJ1-6|TRBV5-6|-|-
TGTGCCAGCAGCCCAGAGAGCTCCTATAATTCACCCCTCCACTTT
CASSPESSYNSPLHF
>TRBJ2-1|TRBV19|-|-
TGTGCCAGTAGTATCGCCAGGGGTGCCCGCAATGAGCAGTTCTTC
CASSIARGARNEQFF
>TRBJ1-5|TRBV6-1|TRBD1|-
TGTGCCAGCAGACCTGACAGGGTCAATCAGCCCCAGCATTTT
CASRPDRVNQPQHF
>TRBJ1-2|TRBV19|-|-
TGTGCCAGTAGCAGACAGGTATCGGGGAACTATGGCTACACCTTC
CASSRQVSGNYGYTF
>TRBJ1-4|TRBV9|-|-
TGTGCCAGCAGCGCGACGGCTCGAAATGAAAAACTGTTTTTT
CASSATARNEKLFF
>TRBJ2-1|TRBV11-3|-|few
TGTGCCAGCAGCTTAGCTCTAGCCCCTGAAAATGAGCAGTTCTTC
CASSLALAPENEQFF
>TRBJ2-7|TRBV6-2/TRBV6-3|TRBD2|-
TGTGCCAGCAGTGGCTCCCTGGGACTAGCGGGAGGGCCCTACGAGCAGTACTTC
CASSGSLGLAGGPYEQYF
>TRBJ1-2|TRBV6-1|-|few
TGTGCCAGCAGTCCTGGACCGTCTGGCTACACCTTC
CASSPGPSGYTF
>TRBJ1-1|TRBV30|TRBD1|-
TGTGCCTGGAGTCGGTGGGGCACAGGGGGCATCACTGAAGCTTTCTTT
CAWSRWGTGGITEAFF
>TRBJ1-1|TRBV2|-|many
TGTGCCAGCAGTTATCCGGGGGACGGTAAGAACACTGAAGCTTTCTTT
CASSYPGDGKNTEAFF
>TRBJ2-3|TRBV7-2|-|-
TGTGCCAGCAGCCCCGATCTAGTCCGCACAGATACGCAGTATTTT
CASSPDLVRTDTQYF
>TRBJ2-7|TRBV12-3/TRBV12-4|-|-
TGTGCCAGCGGACCACAGGAATCCTACGAGCAGTACTTC
CASGPQESYEQYF
>TRBJ2-5|TRBV3-1|-|-
TGTGCCAGCAGCCTAACTACTCCTAACCAAGAGACCCAGTACTTC
CASSLTTPNQETQYF
>TRBJ2-1|TRBV3-1|TRBD2|many
TGTGCCAGCAGCGCACCCGGACTAGCGGGATTGGGTGAGCAGTTCTTC
CASSAPGLAGLGEQFF
>TRBJ2-5|TRBV7-3|-|few
TGTGCCAGCAGCTCACTTAAGGAGACCCAGTACTTC
CASSSLKETQYF
>TRBJ1-4|TRBV2|-|few
TGTGCCAGCAGTGAAGGTTCAACTAATGAAAAACTGTTTTTT
CASSEGSTNEKLFF
>TRBJ2-7|TRBV28|-|many
TGTGCCAGCAGTAGCCGTCAGGGACACGAGCAGTACTTC
CASSSRQGHEQYF
>TRBJ1-4|TRBV2|TRBD1|-
TGTGCCACGACATATGACAGGGCGACGGAAAAACTGTTTTTT
CATTYDRATEKLFF
>TRBJ1-6|TRBV2|-|few
TGTGCCAGCAGTTCCGGGACAATGAATAATTCACCCCTCCACTTT
CASSSGTMNNSPLHF
>TRBJ2-7|TRBV4-2|-|many
TGTGCCAGCAGCCAAGATCTTGGGTCCTACGAGCAGTACTTC
CASSQDLGSYEQYF
>TRBJ2-7|TRBV5-1|TRBD2|few
TGCGCCAGCAGCCTTAGGACGGCGGGGGACGAGCAGTACTTC
CASSLRTAGDEQYF
>TRBJ2-1|TRBV6-1|TRBD2|-
TGTGCCAGCGCGGGAGGGCCGTTCGCGCAGTTCTTC
CASAGGPFAQFF
>TRBJ2-7|TRBV3-1|TRBD2|-
TGTGCCAGCAGCCAGCGGGAGAACAGGAGGGACGAGCAGTACTTC
CASSQRENRRDEQYF